There are many counts of the clone carrying this TCR beta chain. Antigen unknown. Each single cDNA molecule received a unique molecular identifier. MiXCR was run by TCRdb on the 5' RACE reads, yielding one entry per CDR3 protein. The table records approximately 77,000 distinct CDR3 sequences, about a sixth of them present only once. This CDR3 region has 15 residues. V was cut by 4 bases and J by 2 bases, with 12 bases left in between. CDR1 and CDR2 from the germline V gene are SGHRS and YFSETQ. This sample was included in a study of early T cells in non-severe SARS-CoV-2 infection. The wider study: Alpha and beta chains were unpaired, from unsorted whole-blood bulk RNA. Whole-study results and caveats: VDJdb-based annotation leaned toward anti-spike CD8 responses and missed private and CD4 specificities.

The chain employs TRBV5-1 and TRBJ1-4, with no clear D. The clonotype was recovered from an adult who was a healthcare worker with PCR-confirmed SARS-CoV-2 infection or an uninfected control (not recorded which). The sample taken for sequencing was whole blood. The CDR3 protein is CASSVGIGTNEKLFF. The CDR3, as DNA: TGCGCCAGCAGCGTCGGGATAGGGACTAATGAAAAACTGTTTTTT.